This record concerns one TCR beta chain sequence. Looked up from germline, CDR1 is SGHTA and CDR2 is FQGNSA. CDR3 size: 12 residues. V dropped 4 bases and J dropped 4 bases, with 8 bases sitting between them. Profiled with immunoSEQ multiplex PCR; TCRdb holds only in-frame clones, not every one. The sample records 80,000 or so clones, about 92% being singletons. These data are taken from a study of T cell changes during pregnancy in multiple sclerosis. The source of this sequence is a female donor with multiple sclerosis, enrolled in a pregnancy study. Sequencing used peripheral blood, obtained before pregnancy. V usage is TRBV7-2 and J usage is TRBJ2-7, with D uncertain. CDR3 protein: CASSSLSYEQYF. The CDR3 nucleotides read TGTGCCAGCAGCTCCCTCAGTTACGAGCAGTACTTC. The entire variable domain, with the rest obtained from reference TRBV7-2 and TRBJ2-7, is as follows: GAGVSQSPSNKVTEKGKDVELRCDPISGHTALYWYRQSLGQGLEFLIYFQGNSAPDKSGLPSDRFSAERTGGSVSTLTIQRTQQEDSAVYLCASSSLSYEQYFGPGTRLTVT.